What follows are 23 T cell receptor beta chains derived from one specimen sequenced in a study of T cell changes during pregnancy in multiple sclerosis. Some clones are missing from TCRdb's copy, which holds only in-frame ones; the method was immunoSEQ multiplex PCR. The table records tens of thousands of clones, approximately 90% of them present only once. Material: peripheral blood, obtained in the first trimester of pregnancy. The receptors come from a female donor in good health, enrolled as a control in a pregnancy study.

This chain links TRBV30 with TRBJ2-6; 7 positions agree with TRBD1. The CDR3 is 14 amino acids. CDR1 is GTSNPN and CDR2 is SVGIG in the germline V gene (reference sequence). With 5 bases clipped from V and 3 bases from J, the junction kept 4 bases outside the gene matches. The CDR3 protein is CAWGTGDGANVLTF. The CDR3 nucleotides read TGTGCCTGGGGCACAGGGGATGGGGCCAACGTCCTGACTTTC.

This chain uses TRBV5-4 with TRBJ2-7; the D gene is possibly TRBD2 (6 bases). The germline V and J ends were trimmed by 4 bases and 7 bases, with 15 bases remaining between them. The CDR3 has 13 residues. CDR1 is SGHNT, CDR2 YYREEE, per germline (reference sequence). The CDR3 reads CASSPVGGREQYF. In DNA form, the CDR3 reads TGTGCCAGCAGCCCGGTTGGGGGGAGGGAGCAGTACTTC.

The rearrangement joins TRBV6-4 to TRBJ2-7; D uncertain. V shed 4 bases and J shed 7 bases, with 14 bases lying between them. Germline CDR1 and CDR2: MRHNA and SNTAGT. The CDR3 is 13 residues long. Here the CDR3 reads CASSAQPGSEQYF. The CDR3 region has the DNA TGTGCCAGCAGTGCGCAGCCCGGGTCGGAGCAGTACTTC.

This clone appeared a single time. This rearrangement joins TRBV4-1 to TRBJ2-3; D might be TRBD1 (5 bases). Looked up from germline, CDR1 is MGHRA and CDR2 is YSYEKL. There are 17 residues in the CDR3. V was trimmed by 1 base and J by 6 bases, leaving 20 bases between them. The CDR3 DNA reads TGCGCCAGCAGCCAAGGCCAGGCTCGACAGACACGGGATACGCAGTATTTT. This sequence encodes CASSQGQARQTRDTQYF.

The rearrangement joins TRBV6-1 to TRBJ2-6, with 7 bases that match TRBD1. The CDR3 contains 15 residues. Looked up from germline, CDR1 is MNHNS and CDR2 is SASEGT. With 4 bases clipped from V and 2 bases from J, the junction kept 2 bases outside the gene matches. CDR3 residues: CASSGDRAGANVLTF. For the CDR3, the DNA is TGTGCCAGCAGTGGAGACAGGGCTGGGGCCAACGTCCTGACTTTC.

This rearrangement joins TRBV27 to TRBJ2-7, with TRBD2 matching 9 bases. Germline V gene lookup returns CDR1 MNHEY and CDR2 SMNVEV (reference sequence). Germline trimming cut 4 bases from V and 9 bases from J; bases unmatched to any gene: 16. There are 16 residues in the CDR3. DNA of the CDR3: TGTGCCAGCAGTTCCTCAGGACTAGCGAGAGGGACGGGGCAGTACTTC. It is translated as CASSSSGLARGTGQYF.

This chain connects TRBV7-2 to TRBJ2-3; 7 bases fit TRBD2. The CDR3 consists of 15 residues. Per germline, CDR1 SGHTA and CDR2 FQGNSA. The trim removed 7 bases at V and 2 bases at J, leaving 9 bases unmatched. The CDR3 DNA reads as TGTGCCAGCAAAAATAGCGGGCAGTTCACAGATACGCAGTATTTT. This encodes CASKNSGQFTDTQYF.

The rearrangement links TRBV5-4 to TRBJ2-3; 9 positions match TRBD2. Germline V lookup: CDR1 SGHNT, CDR2 YYREEE (reference sequence). Losses at the gene ends were 4 bases for V and 5 bases for J; bases not matched to a gene: 8. The CDR3 runs to 15 residues. CDR3 in amino acids: CASSPKAGGGDTQYF. In nucleotides, the CDR3 is TGTGCCAGCAGCCCGAAAGCGGGAGGAGGAGATACGCAGTATTTT.

This clone was counted once. The chain combines TRBV11-2 with TRBJ2-7; D remains ambiguous. This CDR3 comprises 14 residues. The V gene lost 0 bases and the J gene lost 1 base, with 7 bases spanning the gap. Germline CDR1 reads SGHAT; CDR2 reads FQNNGV. The DNA for the CDR3 is TGTGCCAGCAGCTTAGAGGCCGCTTCCTACGAGCAGTACTTC. Translating it yields CASSLEAASYEQYF.

This chain links TRBV7-9 with TRBJ2-1; 7 bases are a match to TRBD1. The CDR3 loop spans 14 amino acids. Germline assignment: CDR1 SEHNR and CDR2 FQNEAQ (reference sequence). J gave up 13 bases and V 1 base, and 10 bases lay outside the gene matches. The DNA for the CDR3 is TGTGCCAGCAGCTTAGTTCGACAGGGAACAGAACAGTTCTTC. It yields the protein CASSLVRQGTEQFF.

The chain carries TRBV18 and TRBJ2-7; tentatively, D is TRBD1 (6 bases). This CDR3 is 15 amino acids long. Trimming removed 3 bases at V and 2 bases at J, with 14 bases between. Germline assignment: CDR1 KGHSH and CDR2 LQKENI. CDR3 in amino acids: CASSPKATGTYEQYF. As DNA, the CDR3 is TGTGCCAGCTCACCTAAAGCGACAGGAACCTACGAGCAGTACTTC.

There are a few counts of this clone. The V call is TRBV29-1, the J call TRBJ2-2; 7 bases match TRBD1. The germline gives CDR1 SQVTM, CDR2 ANQGSEA. V lost 6 bases and J lost 2; bases outside the gene matches: 3. This CDR3 contains 13 residues. CDR3 bases: TGCAGCGTCAGGGACAGCAACACCGGGGAGCTGTTTTTT. Amino acid sequence: CSVRDSNTGELFF.

The V and J genes are TRBV10-3 and TRBJ2-1; the match to TRBD2 covers 12 bases. This CDR3 region has 13 residues. Unmatched junction bases numbered 3, after V lost 9 bases and J lost 6 bases. Germline loops: CDR1 ENHRY, CDR2 SYGVKD. This CDR3 is CAMGLAGSNEQFF. DNA of the CDR3: TGTGCCATGGGACTAGCGGGTTCCAATGAGCAGTTCTTC.

DNA of the CDR3: TGCAGTGCCATTACTCAAGAGACCCAGTACTTC. This codes for CSAITQETQYF. The chain links TRBV20-1 to TRBJ2-5, with D hard to call. CDR1 is DFQATT, CDR2 SNEGSKA, per germline (reference sequence). The CDR3 consists of 11 residues. Trimming removed 6 bases from V and 2 bases from J, with 7 bases in between.

This clone was detected only once. The chain is built from TRBV4-2 and TRBJ2-1; 10 nucleotides line up with TRBD2. J gave up 8 bases and V 0 bases, and 10 bases lay outside the gene matches. Germline V gene lookup returns CDR1 LGHNA and CDR2 YNFKEQ. The CDR3 runs 17 residues. In DNA, the CDR3 is TGTGCCAGCAGCCAAGAAGGTCCGGCTAGCGGGAGTTATGAGCAGTTCTTC. Its protein is CASSQEGPASGSYEQFF.

The rearrangement uses TRBV28 and TRBJ1-2; 7 bases align to TRBD1. Trimming cost V 8 bases and J 2 bases; bases outside gene matches: 5. Per germline, CDR1 MDHEN and CDR2 SYDVKM. This CDR3 is built from 13 residues. In DNA form, the CDR3 reads TGTGCCAGCGGGACAGTCTACAACTATGGCTACACCTTC. Protein: CASGTVYNYGYTF.

The chain uses TRBV4-2 and TRBJ1-2, with D possibly matching TRBD1 (6 bases). V was pared by 1 base and J by 8 bases, with 23 bases between. The length of the CDR3 is 17 residues. CDR1 and CDR2 (germline): LGHNA, YNFKEQ. The CDR3 loop is CASSQGTLTGLDTGYTF. In DNA, the CDR3 is TGTGCCAGCAGCCAAGGTACCCTGACAGGTCTAGATACAGGCTACACCTTC.

The rearrangement links TRBV5-1 to TRBJ2-7, with TRBD2 matching over 9 bases. The CDR3 is made up of 14 amino acids. V was pared by 4 bases and J by 10 bases, with 12 bases of the junction left unmatched. Germline assignment: CDR1 SGHRS and CDR2 YFSETQ. The CDR3 loop reads CASSTRTSDGPQYF. DNA for the CDR3: TGCGCCAGCAGCACTCGGACTAGCGACGGGCCACAGTACTTC.

V is TRBV29-1 and J is TRBJ2-1, with a possible D match to TRBD1 (6 bases). V was pared by 4 bases and J by 0 bases, with 10 bases between. Germline CDR1 is SQVTM and CDR2 is ANQGSEA. This CDR3 is built from 14 residues. Written as DNA, the CDR3 is TGCAGCGTTGCACAGGGCATCTCCTACAATGAGCAGTTCTTC. Translating it yields CSVAQGISYNEQFF.

This clone has only one observation. The chain has TRBV27 and TRBJ1-6; D not certain. V lost 3 bases to trimming and J lost 10 bases, with 7 bases between them. Germline V gives CDR1 MNHEY, CDR2 SMNVEV (reference sequence). This CDR3 contains 12 residues. The CDR3 loop is CASSFRGSPLHF. The CDR3, as DNA: TGTGCCAGCAGTTTCCGCGGGTCACCCCTCCACTTT.

The chain is built from TRBV9 and TRBJ2-6, with TRBD1 identical over 8 bases. The CDR3 sequence is 18 residues long. Unmatched junction bases numbered 5, after V lost 0 bases and J lost 0 bases. The germline V gene encodes CDR1 SGDLS and CDR2 YYNGEE. The chain's CDR3 is CASSVAGTGNSGANVLTF. DNA of the CDR3: TGTGCCAGCAGCGTAGCCGGGACAGGAAACTCTGGGGCCAACGTCCTGACTTTC.

The gene calls are TRBV5-4 and TRBJ2-2, with TRBD2 matching over 7 bases. Germline CDR1 is SGHNT and CDR2 is YYREEE (reference sequence). The J segment lost 8 bases and the V segment lost 4 bases, leaving 8 bases of the junction unmatched. This CDR3 has 14 amino acids. The CDR3 spells CASSPGLSSGELFF. The CDR3 DNA sequence: TGTGCCAGCAGCCCGGGACTATCTTCTGGGGAGCTGTTTTTT.

The gene calls are TRBV5-1 and TRBJ2-3; weak D call: TRBD2 (6 bases). Per germline, CDR1 SGHRS and CDR2 YFSETQ. V was clipped by 4 bases and J by 1 base, with 13 bases between them. CDR3 length: 15 residues. The DNA for the CDR3 is TGCGCCAGCAGCGACCCGGGGGTGGGCACAGATACGCAGTATTTT. Its protein product is CASSDPGVGTDTQYF.